The 17 T cell receptor beta chains listed next were all sequenced from one sample in a study of T cells in Graves' hyperthyroidism and ophthalmopathy. Using RNA transcripts as the source, TCR beta CDR3 regions were amplified. An initial round of RT-PCR targeting the TCR CDR3 relied on the HTBI primer set. From the multiplex PCR reads, TCRdb called clonotypes with MiXCR, one entry per CDR3 protein. The profile shows 500,000 to 800,000 distinct CDR3 sequences, about 45% of them singletons. The specimen was peripheral blood or thyroid tissue (not recorded which). These receptors were taken from an adult man with Graves' disease, either hyperthyroidism or ophthalmopathy (not recorded which).

The table lists this clonotype with a few counts. A junction boundary mismatches the germline segment, possibly from a read error. This chain connects TRBV5-1 to TRBJ2-7; D remains unclear. The CDR3 consists of 15 residues. CDR1 and CDR2 (germline): SGHRS, YFSETQ. In DNA form, the CDR3 reads TGTGCCAGCAGCTTAGATCGATACCCCTCTTACGAGCAGTACTTC. Encoded protein: CASSLDRYPSYEQYF. Complete variable domain (other parts from reference TRBV5-1 and TRBJ2-7): KAGVTQTPRYLIKTRGQQVTLSCSPISGHRSVSWYQQTPGQGLQFLFEYFSETQRNKGNFPGRFSGRQFSNSRSEMNVSTLELGDSALYLCASSLDRYPSYEQYFGPGTRLTVT.

The chain links TRBV5-6 to TRBJ2-2; possible D gene TRBD1, 6 bases. The CDR3 has 15 residues. The V gene lost 0 bases and the J gene lost 3 bases, with 9 bases spanning the gap. Per the germline V gene, CDR1 is SGHDT and CDR2 is YYEEEE. This chain's CDR3 is CASSLVGADTGELFF. In nucleotides, the CDR3 is TGTGCCAGCAGCTTGGTGGGGGCCGACACCGGGGAGCTGTTTTTT.

This chain uses TRBV29-1 with TRBJ2-5; unclear D gene. CDR1 and CDR2 from the germline V gene are SQVTM and ANQGSEA. Trimming pared 1 base from V and 2 bases from J, leaving 8 bases between. The CDR3 runs to 13 residues. Here the CDR3 DNA reads TGCAGCGTTGAAGTCGGTGCACAAGAGACCCAGTACTTC. It codes for CSVEVGAQETQYF. The full variable domain, rest sourced from reference TRBV29-1 and TRBJ2-5, is SAVISQKPSRDICQRGTSLTIQCQVDSQVTMMFWYRQQPGQSLTLIATANQGSEATYESGFVIDKFPISRPNLTFSTLTVSNMSPEDSSIYLCSVEVGAQETQYFGPGTRLLVL.

This chain uses TRBV6-1 with TRBJ2-5; D may match TRBD1 or TRBD2 (7 bases each). This CDR3 region has 15 residues. The germline gives CDR1 MNHNS, CDR2 SASEGT. The ends were cut back, 3 bases at V and 9 bases at J, with 20 bases in the middle. CDR3 amino acids: CASSDVPGGREAQYF. The CDR3 DNA sequence: TGTGCCAGCAGTGATGTGCCAGGGGGGAGGGAGGCCCAGTACTTC.

This chain uses TRBV6-6 with TRBJ2-3; either TRBD1 or TRBD2 may fit D (5 bases each). V was clipped by 5 bases and J by 2 bases, with 8 bases between them. There are 13 residues in the CDR3. Germline lookup yields CDR1 MNHNY and CDR2 SVGAGI (reference sequence). CDR3 nucleotide sequence: TGTGCCAGCAGTAGGGACGACACAGATACGCAGTATTTT. This gives the protein CASSRDDTDTQYF.

The chain joins TRBV7-2 to TRBJ1-5; the match to TRBD1 covers 7 bases. CDR1 SGHTA and CDR2 FQGNSA come from the germline V gene. The CDR3 extends over 15 amino acids. Unmatched junction bases numbered 4, after V lost 3 bases and J lost 2 bases. The CDR3 loop reads CASSFGTVGNQPQHF. The CDR3 DNA reads as TGTGCCAGCAGCTTTGGGACAGTCGGCAATCAGCCCCAGCATTTT.

This clonotype was recorded at least ten times. The chain joins TRBV29-1 to TRBJ1-2, with D possibly being TRBD1 (5 bases). V was clipped by 4 bases and J by 1 base, with 16 bases between them. Germline CDR1 SQVTM, CDR2 ANQGSEA. The CDR3 is 15 amino acids. CDR3 protein: CSVADWGNGNYGYTF. The CDR3 nucleotides are TGCAGCGTTGCCGATTGGGGGAACGGTAACTATGGCTACACCTTC.

This clonotype was counted at least ten times. The DNA of the CDR3 is TGTGCCACCAGTGATGGACAGGCTCGAAAACTGTTTTTT. Protein: CATSDGQARKLFF. The rearrangement uses TRBV24-1 and TRBJ1-4, with TRBD1 matching over 7 bases. This CDR3 spans 13 amino acids. Germline V gene data show CDR1 as KGHDR and CDR2 as SFDVKD. Trimming removed 3 bases from V and 10 bases from J; junction bases left unmatched: 4.

The chain carries TRBV6-1 and TRBJ1-5; 7 nucleotides line up with TRBD1. Germline-derived CDR1 and CDR2 are MNHNS and SASEGT. The junction had 6 bases not matched to a gene; V was cut back by 5 bases and J by 2 bases. The CDR3 extends over 15 amino acids. This chain's CDR3 is CASSPGTARNQPQHF. DNA of the CDR3: TGTGCCAGCAGTCCCGGGACAGCCCGCAATCAGCCCCAGCATTTT.

The chain couples TRBV2 to TRBJ1-4; a weak D match, TRBD1 (6 bases). CDR1 and CDR2 (germline): SNHLY, FYNNEI. This CDR3 is 14 amino acids long. Trimming removed 7 bases from V and 0 bases from J, with 9 bases in between. Here the CDR3 DNA reads TGTGCCAGCAAACAGGGAGCAACTAATGAAAAACTGTTTTTT. This sequence encodes CASKQGATNEKLFF.

The chain combines TRBV2 with TRBJ2-7, with 7 bases identical to TRBD1. The CDR3 extends over 15 amino acids. J was trimmed by 1 base and V by 5 bases; bases with no gene match: 8. Germline CDR1 is SNHLY and CDR2 is FYNNEI. CDR3 protein: CASSLDGQASYEQYF. Written as DNA, the CDR3 is TGTGCCAGCAGTTTAGATGGACAGGCTTCCTACGAGCAGTACTTC.

V is TRBV20-1 and J is TRBJ1-5, with 8 positions matching TRBD1. CDR3 length: 15 residues. J gave up 7 bases and V 4 bases, and 12 bases lay outside the gene matches. The germline CDR1 and CDR2 sequences are DFQATT and SNEGSKA (reference sequence). CDR3 sequence reads: CSAKNLGQGGQPQHF. The CDR3 nucleotides are TGCAGTGCTAAAAATCTCGGACAGGGAGGACAGCCCCAGCATTTT.

Concerning this clonotype itself: The junction does not match germline at one end; this may be a read error. The V call is TRBV7-3, the J call TRBJ1-1; D unresolved. This CDR3 region has 12 residues. Germline V gene sequence: CDR1 SGHTA, CDR2 FQGTGA. DNA for the CDR3: TGTGCCAGCAGCATATTGAGCACTGACGCTTTCTTT. Protein product: CASSILSTDAFF.

With respect to this clonotype: One junction end does not reproduce the germline sequence, and a read error may be involved. V gene TRBV7-2 combines with J gene TRBJ2-7; perhaps D is TRBD1 or TRBD2 (6 bases each). CDR1 SGHTA and CDR2 FQGNSA come from the germline V gene. The CDR3 length is 15 residues. The CDR3 bases are TGCGCCACCCGGGACATTGGAAACCTCGGGGGCGAGCAGTACTTC. Protein product: CATRDIGNLGGEQYF.

As to this clonotype: A much larger clonotype is one base distant, so this may be a read error. The chain joins TRBV10-2 to TRBJ1-6, with D possibly matching TRBD1 (5 bases). Germline values: CDR1 WSHSY, CDR2 SAAADI. The CDR3 sequence is 14 residues long. V lost 5 bases and J lost 9, with 14 bases in between. CDR3: CASSSATVTSPLHF. The CDR3 DNA sequence: TGCGCCAGCAGTTCCGCGACAGTTACTTCACCCCTCCACTTT.

With respect to this clonotype: A read error may account for a junction end that differs from germline. The V call is TRBV7-8, the J call TRBJ2-2; no reliable D call. The germline CDR1 and CDR2 sequences are SGHVS and FQNEAQ. There are 12 residues in the CDR3. For the CDR3, the DNA is TGTGCCAGCGGCTTAGGCACAGGGGAGCTGTTTTTT. Protein sequence: CASGLGTGELFF.

The rearrangement links TRBV2 to TRBJ1-2; TRBD1 agrees at 10 bases. Germline values: CDR1 SNHLY, CDR2 FYNNEI. Trimming removed 8 bases from V and 4 bases from J; junction bases left unmatched: 13. This CDR3 region has 16 residues. This CDR3 reads CASHRGSGTGVYGYTF. The CDR3 nucleotides are TGTGCCAGCCACAGGGGTTCCGGGACAGGGGTCTATGGCTACACCTTC.